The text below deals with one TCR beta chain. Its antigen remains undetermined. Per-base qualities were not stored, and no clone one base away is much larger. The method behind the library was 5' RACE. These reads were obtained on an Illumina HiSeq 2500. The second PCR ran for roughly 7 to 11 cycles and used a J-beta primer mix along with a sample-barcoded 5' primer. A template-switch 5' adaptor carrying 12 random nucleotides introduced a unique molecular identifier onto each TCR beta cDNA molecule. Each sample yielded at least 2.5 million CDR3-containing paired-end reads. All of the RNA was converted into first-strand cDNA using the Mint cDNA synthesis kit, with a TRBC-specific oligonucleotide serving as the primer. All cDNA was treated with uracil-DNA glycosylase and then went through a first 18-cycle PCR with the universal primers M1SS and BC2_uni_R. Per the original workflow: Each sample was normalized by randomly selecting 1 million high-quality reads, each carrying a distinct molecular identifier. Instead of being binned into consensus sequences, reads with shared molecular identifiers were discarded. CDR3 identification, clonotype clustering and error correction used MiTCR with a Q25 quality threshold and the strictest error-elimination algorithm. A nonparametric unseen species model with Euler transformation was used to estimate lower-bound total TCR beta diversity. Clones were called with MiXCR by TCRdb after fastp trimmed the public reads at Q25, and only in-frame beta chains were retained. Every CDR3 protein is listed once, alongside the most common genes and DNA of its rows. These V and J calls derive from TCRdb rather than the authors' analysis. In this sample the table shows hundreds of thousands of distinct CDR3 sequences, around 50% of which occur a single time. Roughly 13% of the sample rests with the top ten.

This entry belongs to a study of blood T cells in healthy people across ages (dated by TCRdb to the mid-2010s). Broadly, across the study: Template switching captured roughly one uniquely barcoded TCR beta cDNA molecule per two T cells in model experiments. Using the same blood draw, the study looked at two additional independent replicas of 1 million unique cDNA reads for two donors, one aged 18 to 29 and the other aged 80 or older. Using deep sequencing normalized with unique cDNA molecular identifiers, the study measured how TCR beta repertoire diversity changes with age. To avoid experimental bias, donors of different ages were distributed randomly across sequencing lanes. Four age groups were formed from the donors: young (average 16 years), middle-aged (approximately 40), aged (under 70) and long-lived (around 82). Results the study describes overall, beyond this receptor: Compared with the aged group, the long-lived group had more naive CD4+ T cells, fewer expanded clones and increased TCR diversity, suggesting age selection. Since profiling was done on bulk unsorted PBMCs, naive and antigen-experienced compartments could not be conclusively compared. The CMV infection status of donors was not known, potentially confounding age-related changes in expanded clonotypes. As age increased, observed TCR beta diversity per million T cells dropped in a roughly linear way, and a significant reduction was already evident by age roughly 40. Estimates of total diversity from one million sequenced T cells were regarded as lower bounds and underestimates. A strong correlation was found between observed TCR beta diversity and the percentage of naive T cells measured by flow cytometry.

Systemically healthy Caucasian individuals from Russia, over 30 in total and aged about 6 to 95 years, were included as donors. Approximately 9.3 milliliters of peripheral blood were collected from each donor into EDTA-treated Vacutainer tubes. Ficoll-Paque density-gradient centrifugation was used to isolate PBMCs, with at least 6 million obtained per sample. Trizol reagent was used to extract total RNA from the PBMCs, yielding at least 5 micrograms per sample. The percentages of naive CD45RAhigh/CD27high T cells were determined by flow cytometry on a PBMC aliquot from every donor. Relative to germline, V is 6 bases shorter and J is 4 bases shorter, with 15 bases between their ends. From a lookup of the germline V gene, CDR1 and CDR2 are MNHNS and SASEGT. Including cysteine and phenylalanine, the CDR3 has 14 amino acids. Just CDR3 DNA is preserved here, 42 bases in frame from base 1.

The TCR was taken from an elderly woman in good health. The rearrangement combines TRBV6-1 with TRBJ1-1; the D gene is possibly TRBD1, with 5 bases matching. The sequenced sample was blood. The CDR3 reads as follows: CASRTAWGGTEAFF. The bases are TGTGCCAGCAGAACTGCCTGGGGGGGCACTGAAGCTTTCTTT.